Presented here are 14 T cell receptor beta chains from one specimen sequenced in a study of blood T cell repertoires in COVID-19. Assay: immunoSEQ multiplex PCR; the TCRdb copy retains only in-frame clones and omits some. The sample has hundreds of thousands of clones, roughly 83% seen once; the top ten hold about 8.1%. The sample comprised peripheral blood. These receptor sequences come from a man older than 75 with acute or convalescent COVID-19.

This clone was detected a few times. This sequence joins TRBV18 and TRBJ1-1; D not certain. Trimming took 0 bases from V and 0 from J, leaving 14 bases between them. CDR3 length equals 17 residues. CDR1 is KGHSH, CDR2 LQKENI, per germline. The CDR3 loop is CASSPPDYGGLNTEAFF. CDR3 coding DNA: TGTGCCAGCTCACCACCTGACTATGGAGGGCTGAACACTGAAGCTTTCTTT.

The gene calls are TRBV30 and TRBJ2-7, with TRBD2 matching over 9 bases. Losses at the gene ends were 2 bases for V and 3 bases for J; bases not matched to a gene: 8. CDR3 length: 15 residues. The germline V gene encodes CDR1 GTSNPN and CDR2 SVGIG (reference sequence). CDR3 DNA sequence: TGTGCCTGGAGTCCTATAGCGGGAGAACGCTACGAGCAGTACTTC. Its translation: CAWSPIAGERYEQYF.

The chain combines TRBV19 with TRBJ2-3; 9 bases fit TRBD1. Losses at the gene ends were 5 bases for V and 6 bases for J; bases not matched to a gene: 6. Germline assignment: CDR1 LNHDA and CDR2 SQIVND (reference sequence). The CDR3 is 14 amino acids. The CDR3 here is CASSPRQGVDTQYF. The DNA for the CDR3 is TGTGCCAGTAGTCCCCGACAGGGGGTGGATACGCAGTATTTT.

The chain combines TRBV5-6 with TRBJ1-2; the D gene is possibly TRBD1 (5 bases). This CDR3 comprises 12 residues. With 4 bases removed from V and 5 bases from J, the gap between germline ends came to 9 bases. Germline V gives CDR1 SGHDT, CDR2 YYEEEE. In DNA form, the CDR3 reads TGTGCCAGCAGCGTAAGACAGTATGGCTACACCTTC. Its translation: CASSVRQYGYTF.

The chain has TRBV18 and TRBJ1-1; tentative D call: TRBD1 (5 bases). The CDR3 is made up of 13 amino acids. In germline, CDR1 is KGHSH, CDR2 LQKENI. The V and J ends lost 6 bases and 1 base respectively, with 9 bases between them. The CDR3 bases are TGTGCCAGCTCCTCACAGGAGAACACTGAAGCTTTCTTT. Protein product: CASSSQENTEAFF.

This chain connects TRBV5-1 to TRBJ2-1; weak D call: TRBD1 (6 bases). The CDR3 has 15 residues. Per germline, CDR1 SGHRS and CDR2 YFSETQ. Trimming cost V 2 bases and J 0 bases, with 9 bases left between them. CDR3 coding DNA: TGCGCCAGCAGCTTCACAGGGAGCTCCTACAATGAGCAGTTCTTC. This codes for CASSFTGSSYNEQFF.

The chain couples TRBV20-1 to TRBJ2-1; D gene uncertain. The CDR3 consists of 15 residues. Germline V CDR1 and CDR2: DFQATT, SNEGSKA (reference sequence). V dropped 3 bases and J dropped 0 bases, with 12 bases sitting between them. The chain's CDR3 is CSASAFKSSYNEQFF. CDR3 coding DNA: TGCAGTGCTAGTGCCTTTAAGAGCTCCTACAATGAGCAGTTCTTC.

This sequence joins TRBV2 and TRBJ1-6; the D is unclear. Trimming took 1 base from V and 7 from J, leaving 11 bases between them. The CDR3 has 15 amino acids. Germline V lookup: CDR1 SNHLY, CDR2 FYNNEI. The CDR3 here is CASSEERWKNSPLHF. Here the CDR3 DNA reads TGTGCCAGCAGTGAAGAGAGGTGGAAGAATTCACCCCTCCACTTT.

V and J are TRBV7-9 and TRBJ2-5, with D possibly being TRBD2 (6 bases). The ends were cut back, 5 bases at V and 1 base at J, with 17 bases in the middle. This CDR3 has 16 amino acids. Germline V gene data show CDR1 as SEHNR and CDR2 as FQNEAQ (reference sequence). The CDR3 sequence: CASSLRAGRAQETQYF. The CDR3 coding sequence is TGTGCCAGCAGCCTTCGTGCCGGGAGAGCCCAAGAGACCCAGTACTTC. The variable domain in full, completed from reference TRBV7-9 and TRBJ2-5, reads DTGVSQNPRHKITKRGQNVTFRCDPISEHNRLYWYRQTLGQGPEFLTYFQNEAQLEKSRLLSDRFSAERPKGSFSTLEIQRTEQGDSAMYLCASSLRAGRAQETQYFGPGTRLLVL.

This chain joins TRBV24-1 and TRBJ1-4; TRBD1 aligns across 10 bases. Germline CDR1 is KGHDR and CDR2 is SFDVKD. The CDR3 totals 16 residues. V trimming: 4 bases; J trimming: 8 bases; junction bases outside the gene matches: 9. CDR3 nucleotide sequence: TGTGCCACCAGTGAGGCCCGGGACAGGGGACGGGAAAAACTGTTTTTT. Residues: CATSEARDRGREKLFF.

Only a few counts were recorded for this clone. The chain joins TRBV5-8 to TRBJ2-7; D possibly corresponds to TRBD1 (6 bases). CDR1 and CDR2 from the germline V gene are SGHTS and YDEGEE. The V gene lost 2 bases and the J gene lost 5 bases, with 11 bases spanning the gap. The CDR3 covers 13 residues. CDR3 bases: TGTGCCAGCAGCTTACAGGGAATCAACGAGCAGTACTTC. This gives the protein CASSLQGINEQYF.

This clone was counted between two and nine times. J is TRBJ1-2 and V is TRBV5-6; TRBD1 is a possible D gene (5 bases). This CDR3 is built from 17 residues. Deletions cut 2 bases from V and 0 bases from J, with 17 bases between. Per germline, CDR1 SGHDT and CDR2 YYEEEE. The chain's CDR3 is CASSLRGLKTANYGYTF. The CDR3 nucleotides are TGTGCCAGCAGCTTAAGGGGACTCAAAACAGCTAACTATGGCTACACCTTC.

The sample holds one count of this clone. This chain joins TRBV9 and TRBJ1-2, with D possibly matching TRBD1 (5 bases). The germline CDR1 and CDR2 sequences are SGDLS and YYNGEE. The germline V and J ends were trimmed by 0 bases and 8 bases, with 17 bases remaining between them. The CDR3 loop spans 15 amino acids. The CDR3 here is CASSVGKQGGNGYTF. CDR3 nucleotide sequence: TGTGCCAGCAGCGTAGGAAAGCAGGGAGGGAACGGCTACACCTTC.

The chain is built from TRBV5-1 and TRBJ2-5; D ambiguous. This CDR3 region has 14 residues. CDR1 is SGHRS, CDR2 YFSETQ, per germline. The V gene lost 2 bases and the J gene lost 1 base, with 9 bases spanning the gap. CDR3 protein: CASSLPGSQETQYF. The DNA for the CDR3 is TGCGCCAGCAGCTTACCTGGTAGCCAAGAGACCCAGTACTTC.